This T cell receptor (beta chain) derives from a study of blood T cell repertoires in COVID-19. Looking at the study overall: T cells, B-cell-depleted T cells, or PBMCs supplied cDNA or gDNA.

The CDR3 totals 11 residues. The germline V and J ends were trimmed by 0 bases and 8 bases, with 7 bases remaining between them. Germline CDR1 and CDR2: DFQATT and SNEGSKA (reference sequence). As handled by the study authors: Amplified reference gene primers provided the basis for estimating nucleated cell counts. The data were produced by immunoSEQ multiplex PCR, yet TCRdb's version contains in-frame clones alone and is incomplete. V and J calls and clone size are as listed in that table; D and trimming were resolved from the DNA. Among approximately 450,000 clones, roughly nine tenths were seen once, and the ten largest hold 0.95% to 1.3%. Those enrolled, adults aged about 18 to 95 years, came from about two dozen US areas. The study counted Cohort 3 donors as recovered given two negative PCRs, clearance, or symptom resolution.

The TCR sequence derives from a young man who had recovered from COVID-19. The rearrangement links TRBV20-1 to TRBJ1-2; D perhaps matches TRBD1 (6 bases). Sequenced: PBMCs or T cells enriched from blood (not recorded which). Here the CDR3 DNA reads TGCAGTGCTAGAGAGGGGGCAGGCTACACCTTC. It yields the protein CSAREGAGYTF.